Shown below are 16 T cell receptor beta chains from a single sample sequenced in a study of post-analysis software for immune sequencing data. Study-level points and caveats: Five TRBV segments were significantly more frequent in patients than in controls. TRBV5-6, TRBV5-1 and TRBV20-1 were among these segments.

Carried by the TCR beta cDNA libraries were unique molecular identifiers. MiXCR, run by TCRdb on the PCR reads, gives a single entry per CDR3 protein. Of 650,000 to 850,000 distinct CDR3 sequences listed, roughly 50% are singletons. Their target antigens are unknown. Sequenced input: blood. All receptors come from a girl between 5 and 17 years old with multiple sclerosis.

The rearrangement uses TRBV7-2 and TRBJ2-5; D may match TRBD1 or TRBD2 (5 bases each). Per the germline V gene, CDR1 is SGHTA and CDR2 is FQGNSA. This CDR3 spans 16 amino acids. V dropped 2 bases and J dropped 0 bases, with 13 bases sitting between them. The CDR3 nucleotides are TGTGCCAGCAGCTTATGGGGCGGGTCTAACCAAGAGACCCAGTACTTC. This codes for CASSLWGGSNQETQYF.

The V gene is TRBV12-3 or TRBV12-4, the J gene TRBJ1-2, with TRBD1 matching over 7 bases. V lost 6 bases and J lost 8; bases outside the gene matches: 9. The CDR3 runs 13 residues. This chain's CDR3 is CASRLPRGRGYTF. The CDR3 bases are TGTGCCAGCAGGTTACCTAGGGGGCGGGGCTACACCTTC.

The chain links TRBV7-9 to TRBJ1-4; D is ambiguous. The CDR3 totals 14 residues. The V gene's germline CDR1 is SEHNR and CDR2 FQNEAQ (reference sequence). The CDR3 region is CVSTYSSSNEKLFF. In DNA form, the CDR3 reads TGTGTCAGTACCTACTCCAGCTCTAATGAAAAACTGTTTTTT.

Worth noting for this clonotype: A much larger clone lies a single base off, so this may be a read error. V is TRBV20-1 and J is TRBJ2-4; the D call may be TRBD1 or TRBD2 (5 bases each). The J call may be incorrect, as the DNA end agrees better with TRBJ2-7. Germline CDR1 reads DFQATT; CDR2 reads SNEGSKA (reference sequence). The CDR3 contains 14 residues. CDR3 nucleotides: TGCAGTGCTAGTGGCCGGGACGGCTACTACGAGCAGTACTTC. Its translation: CSASGRDGYYEQYF.

CDR3 loop: CASSADQETQYF. The CDR3 DNA is TGTGCCAGCAGCGCGGATCAAGAGACCCAGTACTTC. The chain is built from TRBV9 and TRBJ2-7, with D hard to call. TRBJ2-5 explains the end of the DNA better; the J call may be wrong. The germline V gene encodes CDR1 SGDLS and CDR2 YYNGEE. The CDR3 sequence is 12 residues long.

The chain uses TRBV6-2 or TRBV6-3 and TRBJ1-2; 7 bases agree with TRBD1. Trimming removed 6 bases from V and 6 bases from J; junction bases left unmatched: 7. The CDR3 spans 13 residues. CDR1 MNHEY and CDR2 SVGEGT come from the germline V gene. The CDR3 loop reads CASSYTTGHGYTF. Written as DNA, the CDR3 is TGTGCCAGCAGCTACACGACAGGGCATGGCTACACCTTC.

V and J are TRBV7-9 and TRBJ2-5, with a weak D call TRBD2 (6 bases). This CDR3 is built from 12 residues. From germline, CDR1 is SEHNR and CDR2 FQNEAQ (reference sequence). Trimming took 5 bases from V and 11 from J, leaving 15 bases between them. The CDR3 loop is CASSNGPGEQYF. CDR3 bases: TGTGCCAGCAGCAACGGACCGGGGGAGCAGTACTTC.

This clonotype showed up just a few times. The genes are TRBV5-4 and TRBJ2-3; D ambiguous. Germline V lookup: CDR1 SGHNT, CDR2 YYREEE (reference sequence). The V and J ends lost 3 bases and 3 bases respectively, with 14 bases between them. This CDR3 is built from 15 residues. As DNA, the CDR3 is TGTGCCAGCAGCTCCGACCTCGGACGGACAGATACGCAGTATTTT. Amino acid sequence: CASSSDLGRTDTQYF.

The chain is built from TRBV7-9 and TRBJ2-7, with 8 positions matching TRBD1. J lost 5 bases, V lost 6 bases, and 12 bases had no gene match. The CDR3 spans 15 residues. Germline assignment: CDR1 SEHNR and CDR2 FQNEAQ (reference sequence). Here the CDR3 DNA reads TGTGCCAGCAGTATCGACAGGGGAATCCCTAACGAGCAGTACTTC. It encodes CASSIDRGIPNEQYF.

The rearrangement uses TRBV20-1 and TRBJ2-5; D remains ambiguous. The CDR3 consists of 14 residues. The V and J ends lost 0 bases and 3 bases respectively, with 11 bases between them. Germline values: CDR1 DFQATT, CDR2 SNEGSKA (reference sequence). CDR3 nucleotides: TGCAGTGCTAGAGAAGTCTCAGGAGAAGAGACCCAGTACTTC. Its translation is CSAREVSGEETQYF.

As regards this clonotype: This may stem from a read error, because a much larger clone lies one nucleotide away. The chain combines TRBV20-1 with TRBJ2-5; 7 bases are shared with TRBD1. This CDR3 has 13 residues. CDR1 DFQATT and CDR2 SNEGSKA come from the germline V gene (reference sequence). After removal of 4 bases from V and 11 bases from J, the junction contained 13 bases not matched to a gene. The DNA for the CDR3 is TGCAGTGCTACGGGGACAGTCTCCTACGGGCAGTACTTC. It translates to CSATGTVSYGQYF.

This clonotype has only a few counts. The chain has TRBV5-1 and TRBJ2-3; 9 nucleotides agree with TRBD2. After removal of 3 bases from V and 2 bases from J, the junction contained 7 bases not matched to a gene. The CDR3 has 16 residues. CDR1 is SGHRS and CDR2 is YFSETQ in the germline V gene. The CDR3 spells CASSSLSGRLTDTQYF. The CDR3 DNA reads TGCGCCAGCAGCTCTCTTAGCGGGAGACTCACAGATACGCAGTATTTT.

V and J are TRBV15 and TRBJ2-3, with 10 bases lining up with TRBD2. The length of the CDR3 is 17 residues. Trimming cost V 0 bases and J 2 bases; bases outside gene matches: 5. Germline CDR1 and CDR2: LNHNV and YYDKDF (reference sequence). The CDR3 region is CATSREATSGSTDTQYF. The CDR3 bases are TGTGCCACCAGCAGAGAGGCGACTAGCGGGTCCACAGATACGCAGTATTTT. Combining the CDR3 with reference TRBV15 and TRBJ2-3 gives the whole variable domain DAMVIQNPRYQVTQFGKPVTLSCSQTLNHNVMYWYQQKSSQAPKLLFHYYDKDFNNEADTPDNFQSRRPNTSFCFLDIRSPGLGDTAMYLCATSREATSGSTDTQYFGPGTRLTVL.

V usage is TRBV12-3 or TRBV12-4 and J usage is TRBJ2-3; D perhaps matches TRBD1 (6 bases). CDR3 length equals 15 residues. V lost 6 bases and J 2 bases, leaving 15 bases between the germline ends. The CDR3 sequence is CASRRGGIDTDTQYF. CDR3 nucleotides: TGTGCCAGCAGGCGTGGGGGCATAGACACAGATACGCAGTATTTT.

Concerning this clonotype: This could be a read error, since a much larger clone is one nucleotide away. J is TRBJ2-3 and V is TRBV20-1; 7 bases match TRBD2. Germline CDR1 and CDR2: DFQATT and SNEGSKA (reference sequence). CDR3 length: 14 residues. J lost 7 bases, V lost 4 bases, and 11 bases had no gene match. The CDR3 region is CSAISGGSFNTQYF. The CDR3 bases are TGCAGTGCTATCTCTGGCGGGAGCTTTAATACGCAGTATTTT.

Here the CDR3 reads CASREQGGTDTQYF. CDR3 in DNA: TGTGCCAGCCGGGAACAGGGCGGCACAGATACGCAGTATTTT. This chain uses TRBV3-1 with TRBJ2-3, with D tentatively TRBD1 (6 bases). Germline lookup yields CDR1 LGHDT and CDR2 YNNKEL (reference sequence). The CDR3 covers 14 residues. V lost 8 bases and J 1 base, leaving 13 bases between the germline ends.